This T cell receptor (beta chain) comes out of a study of T-cell reconstitution after alpha-beta-depleted transplantation in children. Study-wide points: There were some patients whose high TCRbeta diversity at day 60 came from surviving recipient T cells and thymic progenitors. After one year, T-cell counts and TCRbeta diversity mostly came from new T cells. At around two months after transplant, the alpha-beta T cells were reportedly derived from several hundred expanded clones that came from non-depleted graft cells.

J lost 5 bases, V lost 7 bases, and 5 bases had no gene match. The CDR3 is made up of 15 amino acids. Germline CDR1 is ENHRY and CDR2 is SYGVKD. TCRbeta library construction was performed incorporating unique molecular identifiers. In TCRdb, the PCR reads were re-called with MiXCR into one record per CDR3 protein. In the table there are approximately 15,000 distinct CDR3 sequences, around 8% of which are singletons. This clonotype was seen repeatedly, ten times or more. Its antigen is unidentified. The clonotype comes from a boy younger than two who had a stem cell transplant for Wiskott-Aldrich syndrome, so the T cells may come from the graft donor. Here the sequenced sample was PBMCs, mostly from graft donor cells, taken 60 days after TCRalphabeta/CD19-depleted stem cell transplant. The chain links TRBV10-3 to TRBJ2-3, with 14 bases lining up with TRBD2. CDR3 region: CAIKGTSGRKDTQYF. CDR3 in DNA: TGTGCCATCAAGGGGACTAGCGGGAGAAAAGATACGCAGTATTTT.